What follows describes a single T cell receptor (beta chain). The antigen remains undetermined. Germline V gene sequence: CDR1 SGHDN, CDR2 FVKESK. The CDR3 spans 17 residues. Trimming took 0 bases from V and 6 from J, leaving 17 bases between them. This sample was included in a study of early T cells in non-severe SARS-CoV-2 infection. Study-level background: Sequencing of unsorted whole blood was done on bulk RNA, leaving chains unpaired.

Findings and limits, study-wide: VDJdb matching favored anti-spike CD8 responses, missing private and CD4 specificities.

In the library, individual cDNA molecules carried attached unique molecular identifiers. One entry per CDR3 protein, called by TCRdb with MiXCR from the 5' RACE reads. The data show 30,000 to 40,000 distinct CDR3 sequences, less than 8.5% seen once. The receptor was isolated from an adult who was a healthcare worker with PCR-confirmed SARS-CoV-2 infection or an uninfected control (not recorded which). The material was whole blood, obtained at baseline. This chain connects TRBV14 to TRBJ2-2; D is undetermined. The CDR3 loop reads CASSQDWTRRFAGELFF. CDR3 sequence (DNA): TGTGCCAGCAGCCAAGATTGGACCAGGCGTTTCGCCGGGGAGCTGTTTTTT.